One sample yielded the 21 T cell receptor beta chains listed below, sequenced in a study of Ad26.COV2.S vaccination and SARS-CoV-2 variants. Treatment: around 19 received Ad26.COV2.S at low or high dose, single or two shots; about 5 received placebo; per-sample allocation not given. Material that was analyzed had been drawn on day 63 after the first vaccine or placebo injection. Clones were sequenced by immunoSEQ multiplex PCR, and TCRdb holds only the in-frame ones, with some missing. The sample lists about 250,000 clones, around 87% occurring once. The sample was peripheral blood, taken in a trial of Ad26.COV2.S vaccine versus placebo. These receptors were taken from a person aged 18-60 years who received the Ad26.COV2.S COVID-19 vaccine or a placebo.

V gene TRBV27 combines with J gene TRBJ1-1, with D perhaps TRBD1 (5 bases). This CDR3 is 15 amino acids long. V lost 3 bases, J lost 7 bases, and 18 bases lay in between. CDR1 is MNHEY, CDR2 SMNVEV, per germline (reference sequence). The CDR3 sequence is CASSFLGPMRGEAFF. The CDR3 nucleotides are TGTGCCAGCAGTTTCCTCGGCCCTATGAGGGGTGAAGCTTTCTTT.

The V call is TRBV24-1, the J call TRBJ1-1; possibly TRBD1 for D (5 bases). V lost 9 bases, J lost 3 bases, and 16 bases lay in between. CDR3 length: 14 residues. Germline CDR1 reads KGHDR; CDR2 reads SFDVKD. The CDR3 loop is CATGWGPRDTEAFF. CDR3 nucleotides: TGTGCCACCGGGTGGGGCCCGCGGGACACTGAAGCTTTCTTT.

This sequence joins TRBV10-3 and TRBJ1-5, with unresolved D. Per the germline V gene, CDR1 is ENHRY and CDR2 is SYGVKD. This CDR3 is 12 amino acids long. V lost 4 bases, J lost 5 bases, and 6 bases lay in between. In DNA form, the CDR3 reads TGTGCCATCAGTGCTCCGGATCAGCCCCAGCATTTT. Its protein product is CAISAPDQPQHF.

The J gene is TRBJ1-4, the V gene TRBV6-5, with a weak D call TRBD1 (6 bases). Trimming took 6 bases from V and 8 from J, leaving 13 bases between them. This CDR3 contains 13 residues. Germline assignment: CDR1 MNHEY and CDR2 SVGAGI. CDR3 amino acids: CASSAGEREKLFF. The CDR3, as DNA: TGTGCCAGCAGCGCAGGGGAGCGGGAAAAACTGTTTTTT.

The V gene is TRBV5-4, the J gene TRBJ2-3, with TRBD1 matching 8 bases. J lost 4 bases, V lost 2 bases, and 6 bases had no gene match. This CDR3 comprises 15 residues. Germline V CDR1 and CDR2: SGHNT, YYREEE (reference sequence). As DNA, the CDR3 is TGTGCCAGCAGCTTCAGGGAACAGGGGGCAGATACGCAGTATTTT. This translates into CASSFREQGADTQYF.

This clone was recorded once. The gene calls are TRBV7-9 and TRBJ2-6; D is undetermined. Trimming took 5 bases from V and 0 from J, leaving 14 bases between them. The CDR3 extends over 17 amino acids. Germline assignment: CDR1 SEHNR and CDR2 FQNEAQ (reference sequence). In DNA, the CDR3 is TGTGCCAGCAGCCCGCCGGCAGCACCCTCTGGGGCCAACGTCCTGACTTTC. This codes for CASSPPAAPSGANVLTF.

This clone was picked up one time. The chain uses TRBV7-9 and TRBJ2-4, with D perhaps matching TRBD2 (5 bases). Germline CDR1 is SEHNR and CDR2 is FQNEAQ (reference sequence). This CDR3 region has 14 residues. V was cut by 4 bases and J by 1 base, with 8 bases left in between. The CDR3 loop reads CASSSGGAKNIQYF. Written as DNA, the CDR3 is TGTGCCAGCAGCTCCGGCGGGGCCAAAAACATTCAGTACTTC.

This clone was picked up one time. The chain joins TRBV6-6 to TRBJ2-7; D is unclear. The CDR3 has 14 residues. Trimming cost V 0 bases and J 3 bases, with 9 bases left between them. CDR1 MNHNY and CDR2 SVGAGI come from the germline V gene (reference sequence). The CDR3 DNA reads TGTGCCAGCAGTTACTCGGGCAGCATCTACGAGCAGTACTTC. Translation: CASSYSGSIYEQYF.

V and J are TRBV6-5 and TRBJ2-1; D may correspond to TRBD1 or TRBD2 (5 bases each). Germline V gives CDR1 MNHEY, CDR2 SVGAGI. The CDR3 loop spans 12 amino acids. V gave up 6 bases and J gave up 6 bases, with 9 bases separating them. DNA of the CDR3: TGTGCCAGCAGGGGGGACGGCAATGAGCAGTTCTTC. Amino acids: CASRGDGNEQFF.

The rearrangement joins TRBV7-2 to TRBJ2-7, with D hard to call. Between the trimmed V and J ends, which lost 4 bases and 0 bases, there was a span of 10 bases. Germline V gene sequence: CDR1 SGHTA, CDR2 FQGNSA. CDR3 size: 14 residues. The CDR3 DNA reads as TGTGCCAGCAGCTCACACTCGAGCTCCTACGAGCAGTACTTC. Translating gives CASSSHSSSYEQYF.

The sample holds one count of this clone. J is TRBJ1-5 and V is TRBV11-2, with D possibly matching TRBD1 (6 bases). The V and J ends lost 3 bases and 3 bases respectively, with 12 bases between them. Germline CDR1 and CDR2: SGHAT and FQNNGV. This CDR3 has 15 residues. The CDR3 loop reads CASSFVGGPNQPQHF. CDR3 coding DNA: TGTGCCAGCAGCTTTGTCGGGGGCCCCAATCAGCCCCAGCATTTT.

This clone was detected once. The rearrangement joins TRBV7-8 to TRBJ2-3, with 7 bases matching TRBD2. V shed 1 base, J shed 5 bases, and the junction held 3 bases outside the gene matches. The CDR3 has 14 amino acids. Germline V gene data show CDR1 as SGHVS and CDR2 as FQNEAQ. The CDR3 protein is CASSLELALDTQYF. CDR3 in DNA: TGTGCCAGCAGCTTAGAACTAGCGTTAGATACGCAGTATTTT.

The V and J genes are TRBV7-9 and TRBJ1-4, with D possibly being TRBD1 (5 bases). Germline values: CDR1 SEHNR, CDR2 FQNEAQ (reference sequence). V was trimmed by 2 bases and J by 6 bases, leaving 10 bases between them. The CDR3 sequence is 14 residues long. The DNA of the CDR3 is TGTGCCAGCAGCTTATGGAGGGGTGATGAAAAACTGTTTTTT. The encoded protein is CASSLWRGDEKLFF.

The chain has TRBV9 and TRBJ2-1; D is unresolved. The CDR3 is 17 amino acids. V gave up 4 bases and J gave up 0 bases, with 17 bases separating them. Germline CDR1 and CDR2: SGDLS and YYNGEE. In DNA, the CDR3 is TGTGCCAGCAGCCCTACTTCAACGCCCAGCTCCTACAATGAGCAGTTCTTC. Amino acid sequence: CASSPTSTPSSYNEQFF.

This chain connects TRBV18 to TRBJ1-4, with 7 positions matching TRBD1. Germline V gene data show CDR1 as KGHSH and CDR2 as LQKENI. This CDR3 has 16 residues. V shed 0 bases and J 5 bases; nucleotides not matched to a gene: 6. CDR3 in amino acids: CASSPPGQRVNEKLFF. The CDR3 DNA reads as TGTGCCAGCTCACCACCGGGACAGCGGGTGAATGAAAAACTGTTTTTT.

The chain recombines TRBV7-2 with TRBJ2-3, with 11 bases aligning to TRBD2. Germline CDR1 SGHTA, CDR2 FQGNSA. The length of the CDR3 is 16 residues. The junction had 4 bases not matched to a gene; V was cut back by 2 bases and J by 3 bases. The CDR3 DNA sequence: TGTGCCAGCAGCTTACGTCTAGCGGGAGGAACAGATACGCAGTATTTT. It yields the protein CASSLRLAGGTDTQYF.

The chain recombines TRBV5-1 with TRBJ2-2; D perhaps matches TRBD2 (5 bases). Germline V lookup: CDR1 SGHRS, CDR2 YFSETQ. The V and J ends lost 2 bases and 0 bases respectively, with 17 bases between them. This CDR3 spans 18 amino acids. The CDR3 region has the DNA TGCGCCAGCAGCTTTGAAACCTCGGGAAGCTCGAACACCGGGGAGCTGTTTTTT. Amino acids: CASSFETSGSSNTGELFF.

J is TRBJ2-7 and V is TRBV12-5, with 12 positions matching TRBD1. Germline V gene data show CDR1 as LGHNT and CDR2 as FRNRAP. The CDR3 is 17 amino acids. J gave up 6 bases and V 0 bases, and 9 bases lay outside the gene matches. As DNA, the CDR3 is TGTGCTAGTGGTTTGGTACTTGGGGACAGGGGGCGATTCGAGCAGTACTTC. This codes for CASGLVLGDRGRFEQYF.

The chain links TRBV11-3 to TRBJ2-1; 9 positions agree with TRBD2. This CDR3 region has 17 residues. CDR1 is SGHNT and CDR2 is YENEEA in the germline V gene. V dropped 4 bases and J dropped 4; count of bases not matched to a gene: 11. As DNA, the CDR3 is TGTGCCAGCAGCTCCCGTACGACTAGCGGAGGTTACAATGAGCAGTTCTTC. It codes for CASSSRTTSGGYNEQFF.

The chain has TRBV12-3 or TRBV12-4 and TRBJ1-1; D not resolved. The V end lost 3 bases, the J end lost 4 bases, and 6 bases lay between the germline ends. This CDR3 region has 12 residues. For the CDR3, the DNA is TGTGCCAGCAGTTTGGTTATCACTGAAGCTTTCTTT. It specifies CASSLVITEAFF.

The chain uses TRBV9 and TRBJ1-1; D ambiguous. With 0 bases removed from V and 2 bases from J, the gap between germline ends came to 5 bases. CDR3 length: 13 residues. The germline CDR1 and CDR2 sequences are SGDLS and YYNGEE. CDR3 in amino acids: CASSVGSNTEAFF. The CDR3 coding sequence is TGTGCCAGCAGCGTAGGGAGTAACACTGAAGCTTTCTTT.